Following are 19 T cell receptor delta chains from one sample sequenced in a study of gamma-delta T cells after stem cell transplantation. TCRdb re-called the RT-PCR reads via CATT. The sample holds about 1,300 delta-chain clones, approximately 3.6% seen once. The sequencing input was gamma-delta T cells. Receptors originate from a human donor. It is not recorded whose cells these are; they may come from a transplant donor.

A remark on this clone: This may arise from a read error, as a much more abundant clone is one base away. The chain employs TRDV2 and TRDJ1; TRDD3 matches at 12 bases. In germline, CDR1 is GEAIGNYY, CDR2 EKD. CDR3 size: 20 residues. CDR3 sequence (DNA): TGTGCCTGTGATAAGGTACTGGGGGATACCAAGCTACTGTACACCGATAAACTCACCTTT. Amino acids: CACDKVLGDTKLLYTDKLTF.

This clone was counted only a few times. This sequence is one base from a far larger clone and is likely a read error. This chain links TRDV2 with TRDJ1; possible D gene TRDD3, 5 bases. V was shortened by 0 bases and J by 0 bases, with 10 bases between the two germline ends. CDR3 length equals 15 residues. Germline CDR1 is GEAIGNYY and CDR2 is EKD. CDR3 protein: CACDTVGSHTDKLIF. CDR3 sequence (DNA): TGTGCCTGTGACACCGTGGGGTCTCACACCGATAAACTCATCTTT.

This clone is categorized as large. V usage is TRDV2 and J usage is TRDJ1; 8 bases agree with TRDD3. Losses at the gene ends were 1 base for V and 0 bases for J; bases not matched to a gene: 9. Germline CDR1 reads GEAIGNYY; CDR2 reads EKD. The CDR3 is made up of 17 amino acids. CDR3 sequence reads: CACDTLGESLYTDKLIF. Here the CDR3 DNA reads TGTGCCTGTGACACGCTGGGGGAAAGCTTGTACACCGATAAACTCATCTTT.

Judged by abundance, this clone is medium-sized. This chain joins TRDV2 and TRDJ1; 9 bases line up with TRDD3. CDR1 is GEAIGNYY and CDR2 is EKD in the germline V gene. V gave up 0 bases and J gave up 2 bases; unmatched junction bases: 3. This CDR3 contains 15 residues. The CDR3 sequence is CACDTGLGETDKLIF. CDR3 sequence (DNA): TGTGCCTGTGACACCGGACTGGGGGAAACCGATAAACTCATCTTT.

A note on this clone: One base separates it from a far larger clone, so it is likely a read error. Other DNA sequences in this specimen translate into the identical CDR3. The chain combines TRDV2 with TRDJ2; 8 positions agree with TRDD3. CDR3 size: 15 residues. Germline lookup yields CDR1 GEAIGNYY and CDR2 EKD. The CDR3, as DNA: TGTGCCTGTGTGAAAGGGATACGCTTGACAGCGCAACTCTTCTTT. Translating it yields CACVKGIRLTAQLFF.

This clone is judged large. This sample includes further DNA sequences coding for the same CDR3. The chain joins TRDV2 to TRDJ1, with 13 positions matching TRDD3. The CDR3 is 17 residues long. Germline loops: CDR1 GEAIGNYY, CDR2 EKD. J lost 1 base, V lost 3 bases, and 7 bases had no gene match. CDR3 residues: CACDSVLGDTGTDKLIF. The CDR3, as DNA: TGTGCCTGTGACTCCGTACTGGGGGATACGGGCACCGATAAACTCATCTTT.

By sample fraction, this clone is large. The chain has TRDV2 and TRDJ1, with 10 positions matching TRDD3. Trimming cost V 0 bases and J 3 bases; bases outside gene matches: 15. The CDR3 loop spans 19 amino acids. From germline, CDR1 is GEAIGNYY and CDR2 EKD. The CDR3 loop is CACDTLNWGISPTPDKLIF. CDR3 sequence (DNA): TGTGCCTGTGACACCCTAAACTGGGGGATCTCACCCACTCCCGATAAACTCATCTTT.

This clone was found a few times. This may stem from a read error, because a much larger clone lies one nucleotide away. This sequence joins TRDV2 and TRDJ1, with D possibly matching TRDD3 (5 bases). This CDR3 is built from 18 residues. Germline-derived CDR1 and CDR2 are GEAIGNYY and EKD. V lost 0 bases to trimming and J lost 2 bases, with 21 bases between them. CDR3 nucleotide sequence: TGTGCCTGTGACACCGTTGGATCGGGGACACGCGAAACCGATAAACTCATCTTT. It is translated as CACDTVGSGTRETDKLIF.

The table lists this clone with a few counts. This may stem from a read error, because a much larger clone lies one nucleotide away. The chain joins TRDV2 to TRDJ1; 8 bases map to TRDD3. Germline CDR1 reads GEAIGNYY; CDR2 reads EKD. The CDR3 spans 19 residues. The CDR3 spells CACGTLLGVKRGVTDKLIF. The CDR3, as DNA: TGTGCCTGTGGCACCTTACTGGGGGTTAAAAGGGGGGTCACCGATAAACTCATCTTT.

Relative to its sample, this clone is large. The sample holds other DNA sequences that translate to the same CDR3. V usage is TRDV2 and J usage is TRDJ1; TRDD3 aligns across 7 bases. From germline, CDR1 is GEAIGNYY and CDR2 EKD. V lost 0 bases, J lost 2 bases, and 8 bases stayed unmatched. This CDR3 comprises 16 residues. CDR3 nucleotide sequence: TGTGCCTGTGACACCGGAGGCTGGGGGCCTACCGATAAACTCATCTTT. The encoded protein is CACDTGGWGPTDKLIF.

By proportion, this clone is medium-sized. The same CDR3 also results from other DNA sequences found in this sample. This chain uses TRAV29/DV5 with TRDJ1; 9 bases map to TRDD3. Looked up from germline, CDR1 is NSMFDY and CDR2 is ISSIKDK. This CDR3 is built from 23 residues. The V and J ends lost 0 bases and 0 bases, in that order; junction bases with no gene match: 27. The CDR3 region is CAASAIGIPKLHWGRPYTDKLIF. In DNA form, the CDR3 reads TGTGCAGCAAGCGCGATTGGGATTCCTAAATTACACTGGGGGAGGCCATACACCGATAAACTCATCTTT.

Points on this clone: The protein that TCRdb holds for this DNA derives from a much larger clone and differs from the translated DNA at residue 9, which likely indicates a read error; the protein shown here is translated from the DNA. V gene TRDV2 combines with J gene TRDJ1; 7 bases are a match to TRDD3. The CDR3 has 16 residues. Germline CDR1 and CDR2: GEAIGNYY and EKD. J was trimmed by 3 bases and V by 3 bases; bases with no gene match: 12. Written as DNA, the CDR3 is TGTGCCTGTGACCTACTGGGGACCCACCTATCCGATAAACTCATCTTT. It codes for CACDLLGTHLSDKLIF.

This chain connects TRDV1 to TRDJ1; TRDD3 aligns across 7 bases. Trimming cost V 3 bases and J 0 bases; bases outside gene matches: 22. CDR3 size: 21 residues. Germline lookup yields CDR1 TSWWSYY and CDR2 QGS. CDR3 amino acids: CALGDTPPLLGILTHTDKLIF. The CDR3 nucleotides are TGTGCTCTTGGGGACACTCCCCCACTACTGGGGATCCTCACCCACACCGATAAACTCATCTTT.

This clone was counted a few times. Since a far larger clone is one base different, this is likely a read error. This sample also contains other DNA sequences that code for the same CDR3. The chain links TRDV2 to TRDJ1; D perhaps matches TRDD3 (6 bases). Germline CDR1 is GEAIGNYY and CDR2 is EKD. The ends were cut back, 0 bases at V and 4 bases at J, with 20 bases in the middle. The CDR3 sequence is 17 residues long. CDR3 sequence: CACDTLLGDTVGDKLIF. CDR3 bases: TGTGCCTGTGACACCTTACTGGGAGATACAGTGGGCGATAAACTCATCTTT.

This clone was detected only a few times. This sequence may be a read error, since a much larger clone differs from it by one base. The J gene is TRDJ3, the V gene TRDV2; 9 nucleotides match TRDD3. V dropped 0 bases and J dropped 6; count of bases not matched to a gene: 11. The CDR3 loop spans 19 amino acids. Germline V CDR1 and CDR2: GEAIGNYY, EKD. CDR3 nucleotides: TGTGCCTGTGACACCGTAACCGGGGATACGAGATTGGACACCCGACAGATGTTTTTC. The encoded protein is CACDTVTGDTRLDTRQMFF.

In its sample, this clone was seen a few times. This probably arose from a read error, given a far larger clone one base away. Within the sample, other DNA sequences also encode this same CDR3. The genes are TRDV2 and TRDJ1, with 9 bases aligning to TRDD3. The J segment lost 5 bases and the V segment lost 0 bases, leaving 12 bases of the junction unmatched. CDR1 and CDR2 from the germline V gene are GEAIGNYY and EKD. This CDR3 has 17 residues. The DNA for the CDR3 is TGTGCCTGTGACACCCTAAGGGGGATACCAGGCGTGGATAAACTCATCTTT. Translating it yields CACDTLRGIPGVDKLIF.

This clone was seen only a few times. Possible read error: a much larger clone is one base away. The same CDR3 arises from other DNA sequences in this sample as well. The chain combines TRDV2 with TRDJ1; a possible D gene is TRDD3 (6 bases). There are 18 residues in the CDR3. Germline assignment: CDR1 GEAIGNYY and CDR2 EKD. The V gene lost 7 bases and the J gene lost 0 bases, with 26 bases spanning the gap. The CDR3, as DNA: TGTGCCTGCGACCCAGCTGGGGATCCGACGCGGTACACCGATAAACTCATCTTT. It translates to CACDPAGDPTRYTDKLIF.

This clone was detected only a few times. A read error is the likely source, as a far larger clone sits one nucleotide away. This chain connects TRDV2 to TRDJ1; maybe TRDD3 (6 bases). This CDR3 is 19 amino acids long. CDR1 and CDR2 from the germline V gene are GEAIGNYY and EKD. V lost 3 bases and J 0 bases, leaving 25 bases between the germline ends. The CDR3 DNA reads as TGTGCCTGTGACCAGTTACACGATACGTTCTTTGAGTACACCGATAAACTCATCTTT. Translated: CACDQLHDTFFEYTDKLIF.

By its share, this clone is large (0.1 to 1%). This rearrangement joins TRDV2 to TRDJ1; 9 nucleotides match TRDD3. V lost 3 bases to trimming and J lost 3 bases; unmatched junction nucleotides: 4. Germline-derived CDR1 and CDR2 are GEAIGNYY and EKD. The CDR3 has 14 amino acids. The CDR3 reads CACDPWGIADKLIF. The CDR3 DNA follows: TGTGCCTGTGACCCCTGGGGGATCGCCGATAAACTCATCTTT.